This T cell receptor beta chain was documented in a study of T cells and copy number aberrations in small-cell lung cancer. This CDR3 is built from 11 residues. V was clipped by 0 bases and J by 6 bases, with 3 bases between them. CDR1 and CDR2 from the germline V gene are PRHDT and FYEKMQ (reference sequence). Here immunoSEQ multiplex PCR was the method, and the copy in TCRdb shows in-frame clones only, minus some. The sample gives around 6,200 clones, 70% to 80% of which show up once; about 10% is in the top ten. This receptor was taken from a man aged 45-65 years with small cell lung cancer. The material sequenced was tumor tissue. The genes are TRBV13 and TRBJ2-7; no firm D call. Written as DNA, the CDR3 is TGTGCCAGCAGCTTAGGCAGCGAGCAGTACTTC. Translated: CASSLGSEQYF.